Given below is one TCR beta chain in context. Its antigen is undetermined. Germline loops: CDR1 SGHNT, CDR2 YENEEA. The V gene lost 1 base and the J gene lost 2 bases, with 6 bases spanning the gap. The CDR3 sequence is 13 residues long. This sample was taken from a study of lymphopenia after photon versus proton radiotherapy. TCRdb's copy holds only in-frame clones and misses some; the assay was immunoSEQ multiplex PCR. The sample has about 39,000 clones, roughly 92% seen once; the top ten hold around 15%. Study-wide findings and caveats: Photon-treated patients lost naive T cells and TCR diversity; proton-treated stayed stable. After the lymphocyte nadir, photon-treated repertoires showed oligoclonal expansion, especially of CD8+ Temra cells. Only patients who died were analyzed for survival; proton advantage is unproven. In patients who died, overall survival fell as post-nadir TCR diversity dropped more.

V is TRBV11-3 and J is TRBJ2-7; no definite D call. The TCR comes from a man aged 60 to 75 with cholangiocarcinoma. Sequenced here: peripheral blood, sampled from a patient treated with photon-based radiotherapy. CDR3 in DNA: TGTGCCAGCAGCTTAGCCGAGCCCTACGAGCAGTACTTC. Its protein is CASSLAEPYEQYF.